The 29 T cell receptor beta chains below come from one sample, sequenced in a study of cytomegalovirus exposure and HLA in healthy donors. 60 Vbeta and 13 Jbeta primers were used in PCR. TCRdb's table, derived via immunoSEQ multiplex PCR, lists solely in-frame clones and lacks some. The profile shows around 100,000 clones, around 80% of them singletons. The sample was PBMCs. These receptors all come from a female donor in good health and CMV-seropositive.

J is TRBJ2-3 and V is TRBV2; 12 nucleotides align to TRBD2. The V gene's germline CDR1 is SNHLY and CDR2 FYNNEI. The CDR3 spans 18 residues. With 4 bases clipped from V and 0 bases from J, the junction kept 8 bases outside the gene matches. The CDR3 reads CASSVVKGTSGSTDTQYF. In DNA, the CDR3 is TGTGCCAGCAGTGTGGTAAAAGGGACTAGCGGGAGCACAGATACGCAGTATTTT.

This clone was detected only a few times. V is TRBV27 and J is TRBJ1-2; the D gene is possibly TRBD1 (5 bases). Germline V lookup: CDR1 MNHEY, CDR2 SMNVEV (reference sequence). The V gene lost 7 bases and the J gene lost 4 bases, with 19 bases spanning the gap. The CDR3 is 15 residues long. The CDR3 protein is CASKKGASSFYGYTF. Written as DNA, the CDR3 is TGTGCCAGCAAAAAAGGGGCTTCCAGTTTCTATGGCTACACCTTC.

The chain couples TRBV30 to TRBJ1-2; possibly TRBD1 for D (5 bases). Germline CDR1 and CDR2: GTSNPN and SVGIG (reference sequence). The CDR3 extends over 16 amino acids. Between the trimmed V and J ends, which lost 5 bases and 6 bases, there was a span of 25 bases. CDR3 in amino acids: CAWVRPGPERGDGYTF. The CDR3 DNA sequence: TGTGCCTGGGTAAGGCCCGGGCCGGAGCGGGGGGATGGCTACACCTTC.

V and J are TRBV12-5 and TRBJ1-4; 9 bases line up with TRBD1. With 2 bases clipped from V and 7 bases from J, the junction kept 5 bases outside the gene matches. The CDR3 loop spans 15 amino acids. In germline, CDR1 is LGHNT, CDR2 FRNRAP. DNA of the CDR3: TGTGCTAGTGGTTTGACCGGGACAGGGACTGAAAAACTGTTTTTT. Its protein product is CASGLTGTGTEKLFF.

The V gene is TRBV18, the J gene TRBJ1-2, with a possible D match to TRBD1 (6 bases). This CDR3 contains 15 residues. V lost 1 base, J lost 0 bases, and 9 bases lay in between. From germline, CDR1 is KGHSH and CDR2 LQKENI. The DNA for the CDR3 is TGTGCCAGCTCACCACGACAGGAAACTAACTATGGCTACACCTTC. Its translation: CASSPRQETNYGYTF.

V usage is TRBV29-1 and J usage is TRBJ2-3; 8 bases match TRBD2. CDR3 length: 15 amino acids. V dropped 4 bases and J dropped 3; count of bases not matched to a gene: 9. Germline lookup yields CDR1 SQVTM and CDR2 ANQGSEA. CDR3: CSVVDTGGVTDTQYF. The CDR3 DNA follows: TGCAGCGTTGTTGATACGGGGGGGGTGACAGATACGCAGTATTTT.

CDR3 DNA: TGTGCCAGCTCTCACTCGGGAGCGGGGGAGATCGGATCTGGGGCCAACGTCCTGACTTTC. Translation gives CASSHSGAGEIGSGANVLTF. The chain uses TRBV18 and TRBJ2-6; 8 nucleotides agree with TRBD2. The CDR3 length is 20 residues. Germline V gene data show CDR1 as KGHSH and CDR2 as LQKENI. The V and J ends lost 6 bases and 1 base, in that order; junction bases with no gene match: 17.

This chain uses TRBV7-2 with TRBJ1-5; D gene uncertain. Germline CDR1 is SGHTA and CDR2 is FQGNSA. V gave up 1 base and J gave up 4 bases, with 8 bases separating them. The CDR3 consists of 14 residues. CDR3: CASSLGVENQPQHF. CDR3 DNA sequence: TGTGCCAGCAGCTTAGGGGTGGAGAATCAGCCCCAGCATTTT.

The chain is built from TRBV28 and TRBJ2-5, with 7 bases that match TRBD1. Per the germline V gene, CDR1 is MDHEN and CDR2 is SYDVKM. V shed 2 bases and J 4 bases; nucleotides not matched to a gene: 7. The CDR3 consists of 15 residues. The CDR3 sequence is CASSLVAQGIETQYF. In DNA form, the CDR3 reads TGTGCCAGCAGTTTAGTGGCACAGGGGATAGAGACCCAGTACTTC.

The chain joins TRBV9 to TRBJ2-2; D perhaps matches TRBD1 (5 bases). CDR1 is SGDLS, CDR2 YYNGEE, per germline. CDR3 size: 15 residues. Deletions cut 5 bases from V and 2 bases from J, with 13 bases between. CDR3 nucleotide sequence: TGTGCCAGCAGTTCTGACAGCTACAACACCGGGGAGCTGTTTTTT. Translation gives CASSSDSYNTGELFF.

The CDR3: CASTTSQGQTEAFF. CDR3 DNA: TGTGCCAGCACTACAAGTCAGGGGCAAACTGAAGCTTTCTTT. This rearrangement joins TRBV6-6 to TRBJ1-1, with a weak D call TRBD1 (6 bases). Germline values: CDR1 MNHNY, CDR2 SVGAGI (reference sequence). V was trimmed by 7 bases and J by 5 bases, leaving 17 bases between them. The CDR3 contains 14 residues.

This chain links TRBV7-2 with TRBJ2-1; D uncertain. This CDR3 contains 13 residues. Trimming took 3 bases from V and 10 from J, leaving 13 bases between them. From germline, CDR1 is SGHTA and CDR2 FQGNSA. The CDR3: CASSFRWAAEQFF. CDR3 nucleotides: TGTGCCAGCAGCTTCCGTTGGGCAGCCGAGCAGTTCTTC.

The CDR3 coding sequence is TGTGCCAGCTCACCACAGGGGATGAACACTGAAGCTTTCTTT. This sequence encodes CASSPQGMNTEAFF. The rearrangement links TRBV18 to TRBJ1-1; D perhaps matches TRBD1 (5 bases). This CDR3 is 14 amino acids long. The V end lost 1 base, the J end lost 0 bases, and 6 bases lay between the germline ends. Germline V gene data show CDR1 as KGHSH and CDR2 as LQKENI.

The chain recombines TRBV4-2 with TRBJ2-1; 7 positions agree with TRBD1. The CDR3 is 14 amino acids. The V gene end was trimmed by 0 bases and the J gene end by 12 bases; junction bases not matched to a gene: 8. The germline CDR1 and CDR2 sequences are LGHNA and YNFKEQ. The CDR3 region has the DNA TGTGCCAGCAGCCAAGATTGGGGGACAGCCTCGCAGTTCTTC. It translates to CASSQDWGTASQFF.

The rearrangement uses TRBV7-2 and TRBJ2-5, with D uncertain. This CDR3 comprises 14 residues. Per the germline V gene, CDR1 is SGHTA and CDR2 is FQGNSA. V was pared by 1 base and J by 5 bases, with 11 bases between. The CDR3 coding sequence is TGTGCCAGCAGCTTAGGGCCCCTAGAGGAGACCCAGTACTTC. It yields the protein CASSLGPLEETQYF.

This clone has only a few counts. This rearrangement joins TRBV19 to TRBJ2-1; 10 bases fit TRBD2. V shed 9 bases and J 2 bases; nucleotides not matched to a gene: 4. The CDR3 runs to 14 residues. CDR1 and CDR2 from the germline V gene are LNHDA and SQIVND (reference sequence). CDR3 sequence reads: CASQREGPYNEQFF. The CDR3 region has the DNA TGTGCCAGCCAGCGGGAGGGGCCCTACAATGAGCAGTTCTTC. Filled out from reference TRBV19 and TRBJ2-1, the complete variable domain reads DGGITQSPKYLFRKEGQNVTLSCEQNLNHDAMYWYRQDPGQGLRLIYYSQIVNDFQKGDIAEGYSVSREKKESFPLTVTSAQKNPTAFYLCASQREGPYNEQFFGPGTRLTVL.

This sequence joins TRBV10-2 and TRBJ2-3; 8 bases line up with TRBD2. Germline V CDR1 and CDR2: WSHSY, SAAADI. This CDR3 has 17 residues. V trimming: 6 bases; J trimming: 4 bases; junction bases outside the gene matches: 15. The CDR3: CASRAVGTRKFADTQYF. DNA of the CDR3: TGCGCCAGCAGGGCCGTCGGGACTAGAAAGTTTGCAGATACGCAGTATTTT.

The chain combines TRBV16 with TRBJ1-2; 9 bases agree with TRBD1. The V gene end was trimmed by 0 bases and the J gene end by 6 bases; junction bases not matched to a gene: 5. Germline CDR1 KGHSY, CDR2 FQNENV. The CDR3 covers 15 residues. DNA for the CDR3: TGTGCCAGCAGCCAATCCGAGACAGGGGGACATGGCTACACCTTC. This sequence encodes CASSQSETGGHGYTF.

The CDR3 spells CASSLGGRGRNEQFF. CDR3 nucleotide sequence: TGTGCCAGCAGCTTAGGCGGGAGGGGACGCAATGAGCAGTTCTTC. The chain links TRBV7-8 to TRBJ2-1; 9 bases are a match to TRBD2. Germline V gene sequence: CDR1 SGHVS, CDR2 FQNEAQ. This CDR3 has 15 residues. The V gene end was trimmed by 1 base and the J gene end by 6 bases; junction bases not matched to a gene: 4.

V is TRBV9 and J is TRBJ1-1, with a possible D match to TRBD1 (6 bases). V was clipped by 0 bases and J by 0 bases, with 9 bases between them. The length of the CDR3 is 15 residues. Per germline, CDR1 SGDLS and CDR2 YYNGEE. CDR3 coding DNA: TGTGCCAGCAGCGTAGGGACAGTCATGAACACTGAAGCTTTCTTT. Translating gives CASSVGTVMNTEAFF.

This clone showed up just once. The chain carries TRBV5-1 and TRBJ1-3, with 9 bases aligning to TRBD1. The CDR3 loop spans 16 amino acids. Germline V CDR1 and CDR2: SGHRS, YFSETQ. The trim removed 3 bases at V and 2 bases at J, leaving 6 bases unmatched. The CDR3 region is CASSWGTGGAGNTIYF. The CDR3 DNA sequence: TGCGCCAGCAGCTGGGGCACAGGGGGCGCTGGAAACACCATATATTTT.

The rearrangement links TRBV18 to TRBJ2-6; 7 nucleotides match TRBD2. The CDR3 has 17 amino acids. CDR1 is KGHSH and CDR2 is LQKENI in the germline V gene. Trimming took 3 bases from V and 1 from J; bases not matched to a gene: 6. The CDR3 loop is CASSPPGLTSGANVLTF. The CDR3 DNA reads TGTGCCAGCTCACCTCCGGGACTAACTTCTGGGGCCAACGTCCTGACTTTC.

This chain joins TRBV7-2 and TRBJ2-5, with D possibly TRBD2 on 5 matching bases. The CDR3 covers 12 residues. Looked up from germline, CDR1 is SGHTA and CDR2 is FQGNSA. Between the trimmed V and J ends, which lost 1 base and 11 bases, there was a span of 11 bases. The CDR3 DNA sequence: TGTGCCAGCAGCTTAGACGGACTTGGTCAGTACTTC. It specifies CASSLDGLGQYF. Full variable domain (outside the CDR3, taken from reference TRBV7-2 and TRBJ2-5): GAGVSQSPSNKVTEKGKDVELRCDPISGHTALYWYRQSLGQGLEFLIYFQGNSAPDKSGLPSDRFSAERTGGSVSTLTIQRTQQEDSAVYLCASSLDGLGQYFGPGTRLLVL.

The chain carries TRBV4-3 and TRBJ1-2; D is unclear. The CDR3 is 13 residues long. V was cut by 0 bases and J by 9 bases, with 11 bases left in between. CDR1 and CDR2 (germline): LGHNA, YSLEER. For the CDR3, the DNA is TGCGCCAGCAGCCAAGATATCGGGGAAAGCTACACCTTC. Translated, it gives CASSQDIGESYTF.

J is TRBJ2-3 and V is TRBV28, with D possibly being TRBD1 (6 bases). The CDR3 contains 18 residues. CDR1 and CDR2 from the germline V gene are MDHEN and SYDVKM. V dropped 5 bases and J dropped 2 bases, with 23 bases sitting between them. The CDR3 DNA reads as TGTGCCAGCAGTGTCACCCCCCCCGGTCAGGGGCCCACAGATACGCAGTATTTT. Translation: CASSVTPPGQGPTDTQYF.

The chain couples TRBV7-9 to TRBJ2-4; D gene ambiguous. Germline lookup yields CDR1 SEHNR and CDR2 FQNEAQ (reference sequence). V was shortened by 5 bases and J by 1 base, with 15 bases between the two germline ends. This CDR3 comprises 16 residues. The CDR3 bases are TGTGCCAGCAGCAGAGCGTACGATGGGGCCAAAAACATTCAGTACTTC. This sequence encodes CASSRAYDGAKNIQYF.

This chain connects TRBV5-6 to TRBJ2-3, with 9 nucleotides matching TRBD1. The junction had 4 bases not matched to a gene; V was cut back by 5 bases and J by 0 bases. This CDR3 spans 15 amino acids. From germline, CDR1 is SGHDT and CDR2 YYEEEE. The CDR3 loop is CASRKQGASTDTQYF. The CDR3, as DNA: TGTGCCAGCAGAAAACAGGGGGCCAGCACAGATACGCAGTATTTT.

This chain links TRBV28 with TRBJ2-5; 8 nucleotides match TRBD1. From germline, CDR1 is MDHEN and CDR2 SYDVKM. There are 12 residues in the CDR3. The trim removed 9 bases at V and 3 bases at J, leaving 3 bases unmatched. CDR3 nucleotides: TGTGCCAGTACGACAGGGGAAGAGACCCAGTACTTC. Amino acids: CASTTGEETQYF.

The chain couples TRBV2 to TRBJ2-2; D not resolved. This CDR3 has 14 amino acids. Germline-derived CDR1 and CDR2 are SNHLY and FYNNEI. Trimming stripped 6 bases from V and 6 bases from J, with 14 bases between. The CDR3 region is CASRAERSAGELFF. CDR3 in DNA: TGTGCCAGCAGGGCGGAAAGGTCCGCCGGGGAGCTGTTTTTT. The full variable domain, rest sourced from reference TRBV2 and TRBJ2-2, is EPEVTQTPSHQVTQMGQEVILRCVPISNHLYFYWYRQILGQKVEFLVSFYNNEISEKSEIFDDQFSVERPDGSNFTLKIRSTKLEDSAMYFCASRAERSAGELFFGEGSRLTVL.